This TCR beta chain comes out of a study of regulatory T cells in long-lasting Graves disease. CDR3-region Arm-PCR and iRepertoire HTBI primers produced the TCR beta libraries. Original methodology: Samples jointly harbored about 65 TRBV and 14 to 15 TRBJ segments. TCRdb redid the calling of the multiplex PCR reads with MiXCR, one entry per CDR3 protein. The V and J calls, along with clone size, are taken from TCRdb and not from the paper's own processing. The sample records roughly 440,000 distinct CDR3 sequences, around 15% being singletons. This clonotype was recorded many times. Time point noted: newly diagnosed GD, antithyroid drugs for less than 3 months. RNA extracted from PBMCs served as the sequencing template. V lost 2 bases, J lost 5 bases, and 10 bases lay in between. The V gene's germline CDR1 is GTSNPN and CDR2 SVGIG (reference sequence). The CDR3 covers 12 residues. This same sample was also taken into another study, of T cells in Graves' hyperthyroidism and ophthalmopathy.

The chain uses TRBV30 and TRBJ2-7; D is perhaps TRBD2 (5 bases). The TCR comes from a woman younger than 30 with Graves disease. This specimen consisted of peripheral blood mononuclear cells (PBMCs), obtained at new diagnosis, from a patient treated with antithyroid drugs. CDR3 in DNA: TGTGCCTGGAGTACCGGAGGTGACGAGCAGTACTTC. The encoded protein is CAWSTGGDEQYF.